This TCR beta chain was recorded in a study of vaccination effects on CD4 cells after COVID-19. Study results and limitations: Healthy vaccinees' vaccine-induced clones included only 1 of 255 that recognized common cold coronaviruses. Recruitment yielded few convalescent patients, and the study had no early post-infection timepoints.

On this clone: Antigen: not known.

From germline, CDR1 is LGHDT and CDR2 YNNKEL (reference sequence). This CDR3 spans 18 amino acids. Trimming took 1 base from V and 4 from J, leaving 17 bases between them. At the end of 10 days of culture, CD4+ T cells were isolated. Among the vaccine recipients, none had a prior SARS-CoV-2 infection, and nucleocapsid antibodies were negative. At days 3 and 7, half of the medium was exchanged for IL-2 medium. Some clones are missing from TCRdb's copy, which holds only in-frame ones; the method was immunoSEQ multiplex PCR. The table records roughly 36,000 clones, 65% to 75% of them present only once. The source was CD4+ T cells from PBMCs cultured without peptide, collected before COVID-19 vaccination. The receptor's source is a human donor who received a COVID-19 vaccine. The rearrangement uses TRBV3-1 (or the pseudogene TRBV3-2) and TRBJ2-6; D possibly corresponds to TRBD1 (5 bases). As DNA, the CDR3 is TGTGCCAGCAGCCAAGGTCTGGGGCGGACGGCCGGGGCCAACGTCCTGACTTTC. Its translation is CASSQGLGRTAGANVLTF.